The 28 T cell receptor beta chains in this list originate from one sample, sequenced in a study of vaccination effects on CD4 cells after COVID-19. These receptors' antigens are unknown. Cultured cells yielded isolated CD4+ T cells after less than 11 days. The repertoire was sequenced with immunoSEQ multiplex PCR; TCRdb's copy has only in-frame clones and lacks some. The sample has about 37,000 clones; under 85% are singletons. Material: CD4+ T cells from PBMCs cultured without peptide, obtained before COVID-19 vaccination. These receptor sequences come from a human donor who received a COVID-19 vaccine.

The rearrangement joins TRBV6-1 to TRBJ1-4; D is possibly TRBD1 (6 bases). V was cut by 2 bases and J by 7 bases, with 17 bases left in between. Germline V gene data show CDR1 as MNHNS and CDR2 as SASEGT. The CDR3 is 16 amino acids. The CDR3: CASSESRGRGSEKLFF. The CDR3 DNA follows: TGTGCCAGCAGTGAATCTCGGGGGCGGGGATCTGAAAAACTGTTTTTT.

This clone was seen more than once but under ten times. The chain combines TRBV7-9 with TRBJ1-1; TRBD1 agrees at 7 bases. This CDR3 contains 17 residues. V gave up 4 bases and J gave up 0 bases; unmatched junction bases: 11. CDR1 and CDR2 (germline): SEHNR, FQNEAQ (reference sequence). The CDR3 coding sequence is TGTGCCAGCAGCTCCCAAGGGACAGCTAGAATGAACACTGAAGCTTTCTTT. Protein: CASSSQGTARMNTEAFF.

The gene calls are TRBV5-6 and TRBJ1-2; maybe TRBD1 (5 bases). Germline-derived CDR1 and CDR2 are SGHDT and YYEEEE. CDR3 length: 12 amino acids. V shed 0 bases and J shed 6 bases, with 6 bases lying between them. CDR3 region: CASSLVGDGYTF. In DNA, the CDR3 is TGTGCCAGCAGCTTGGTAGGGGATGGCTACACCTTC.

The chain joins TRBV2 to TRBJ2-3, with TRBD1 matching 11 bases. V was pared by 10 bases and J by 4 bases, with 10 bases of the junction left unmatched. The CDR3 is made up of 15 amino acids. Germline V CDR1 and CDR2: SNHLY, FYNNEI. CDR3 region: CATRRPGQGADTQYF. The CDR3 region has the DNA TGTGCCACTCGGAGACCGGGACAGGGGGCAGATACGCAGTATTTT.

This clone has just one count. The chain carries TRBV30 and TRBJ1-3, with D unresolved. V was trimmed by 2 bases and J by 0 bases, leaving 5 bases between them. The germline V gene has CDR1 GTSNPN and CDR2 SVGIG (reference sequence). The CDR3 spans 13 residues. This CDR3 is CAWSRASGNTIYF. The CDR3 DNA sequence: TGTGCCTGGAGTCGAGCCTCTGGAAACACCATATATTTT.

This sequence joins TRBV21-1 and TRBJ1-5; the table's D call, TRBD1, has no DNA check behind it. TRBV21-1 is assigned pseudogene status. CDR3 length: 21 residues. In DNA form, the CDR3 reads TGTGCCAGCAGATACCCTCGAGGGGGTGAGCGATTCGGAACACGGTATCAGCCCCAGCATTTT. Its translation: CASRYPRGGERFGTRYQPQHF.

J is TRBJ2-6 and V is TRBV9; no definite D call. Trimming pared 0 bases from V and 2 bases from J, leaving 9 bases between. This CDR3 contains 16 residues. The germline CDR1 and CDR2 sequences are SGDLS and YYNGEE. Here the CDR3 DNA reads TGTGCCAGCAGCGTAGGGCATTCTGCTGGGGCCAACGTCCTGACTTTC. The encoded protein is CASSVGHSAGANVLTF. The full variable domain, completed using reference TRBV9 and TRBJ2-6, is DSGVTQTPKHLITATGQRVTLRCSPRSGDLSVYWYQQSLDQGLQFLIQYYNGEERAKGNILERFSAQQFPDLHSELNLSSLELGDSALYFCASSVGHSAGANVLTFGAGSRLTVL.

In this sample, this clone turned up once. The J gene is TRBJ2-1, the V gene TRBV6-4; 7 bases map to TRBD2. The germline V gene encodes CDR1 MRHNA and CDR2 SNTAGT. V gave up 6 bases and J gave up 2 bases; unmatched junction bases: 4. The CDR3 covers 14 residues. The DNA for the CDR3 is TGTGCCAGCAGCGCCCGGGGGGCCTACAATGAGCAGTTCTTC. Protein: CASSARGAYNEQFF.

The rearrangement joins TRBV7-9 to TRBJ2-5; a possible D gene is TRBD1 (5 bases). The length of the CDR3 is 15 residues. The germline V gene has CDR1 SEHNR and CDR2 FQNEAQ (reference sequence). V lost 0 bases and J 5 bases, leaving 13 bases between the germline ends. DNA of the CDR3: TGTGCCAGCAGCTTAGCTTCAGGGTGGCGGGAGACCCAGTACTTC. Translated: CASSLASGWRETQYF.

CDR3 nucleotides: TGTGCCAGCTCACCAGTGCGGTTTGACTATGGCTACACCTTC. Encoded protein: CASSPVRFDYGYTF. V and J are TRBV18 and TRBJ1-2; no definite D call. The CDR3 sequence is 14 residues long. The V end lost 2 bases, the J end lost 3 bases, and 10 bases lay between the germline ends. CDR1 is KGHSH and CDR2 is LQKENI in the germline V gene.

This sequence joins TRBV6-5 and TRBJ1-1; D ambiguous. The V end was cut by 4 bases, the J end by 7 bases, with 16 bases between. Germline assignment: CDR1 MNHEY and CDR2 SVGAGI. The CDR3 is 14 amino acids. The chain's CDR3 is CASSSPAGIGEAFF. DNA for the CDR3: TGTGCCAGCAGTTCCCCAGCGGGGATCGGTGAAGCTTTCTTT.

The rearrangement links TRBV11-3 to TRBJ2-3; D is uncertain. Germline CDR1 SGHNT, CDR2 YENEEA. This CDR3 has 11 residues. Trimming pared 2 bases from V and 6 bases from J, leaving 3 bases between. CDR3 DNA sequence: TGTGCCAGCAGCTTACGGGATACGCAGTATTTT. Translating gives CASSLRDTQYF.

The chain carries TRBV12-5 and TRBJ1-2; D unclear. CDR1 LGHNT and CDR2 FRNRAP come from the germline V gene. Trimming took off 0 bases at V and 12 bases at J, with 11 bases between the two ends. There are 12 residues in the CDR3. This CDR3 reads CASGLVRTDNTF. The CDR3 DNA sequence: TGTGCTAGTGGTTTGGTACGGACTGACAACACCTTC.

The chain employs TRBV19 and TRBJ1-2; no firm D call. In germline, CDR1 is LNHDA, CDR2 SQIVND (reference sequence). The V end lost 3 bases, the J end lost 2 bases, and 7 bases lay between the germline ends. This CDR3 is built from 13 residues. The DNA of the CDR3 is TGTGCCAGTAGTATGCTCGAAAACTATGGCTACACCTTC. Its protein product is CASSMLENYGYTF.

The V and J genes are TRBV5-1 and TRBJ2-6, with D unresolved. Trimming took off 0 bases at V and 4 bases at J, with 8 bases between the two ends. The CDR3 runs 15 residues. The germline V gene encodes CDR1 SGHRS and CDR2 YFSETQ. In DNA, the CDR3 is TGCGCCAGCAGCTTGGCAGGATCAGGGGCCAACGTCCTGACTTTC. It codes for CASSLAGSGANVLTF.

A few counts support this clone. The chain is built from TRBV7-2 and TRBJ2-6; tentatively, D is TRBD2 (6 bases). Germline V gives CDR1 SGHTA, CDR2 FQGNSA. The CDR3 is 15 residues long. Trimming took off 2 bases at V and 3 bases at J, with 8 bases between the two ends. In DNA, the CDR3 is TGTGCCAGCAGCTTACGGGGGAATGGGGCCAACGTCCTGACTTTC. Amino acids: CASSLRGNGANVLTF.

The gene calls are TRBV5-1 and TRBJ1-4, with D possibly TRBD1 on 6 matching bases. Trimming shortened V by 0 bases and J by 5 bases, and 14 bases separated the two germline ends. Germline V CDR1 and CDR2: SGHRS, YFSETQ. CDR3 length equals 16 residues. Here the CDR3 DNA reads TGCGCCAGCAGCTTGGCCATCGGGGGGCGGAATGAAAAACTGTTTTTT. It encodes CASSLAIGGRNEKLFF.

The J gene is TRBJ2-7, the V gene TRBV29-1, with D unclear. CDR3 length: 14 amino acids. Trimming took off 2 bases at V and 3 bases at J, with 14 bases between the two ends. Germline V CDR1 and CDR2: SQVTM, ANQGSEA. The CDR3 DNA reads TGCAGCGTTGAAATGGCAGGCCCCGACTACGAGCAGTACTTC. Its protein is CSVEMAGPDYEQYF.

The chain recombines TRBV2 with TRBJ2-3; 11 bases agree with TRBD2. This CDR3 has 14 amino acids. Trimming at V came to 4 bases and at J to 6 bases, leaving 3 bases not matched to a gene. Germline CDR1 is SNHLY and CDR2 is FYNNEI. For the CDR3, the DNA is TGTGCCAGCAGTGGACTAGCGGGACGGGATACGCAGTATTTT. Its protein product is CASSGLAGRDTQYF.

The chain carries TRBV4-2 and TRBJ1-1; 7 nucleotides agree with TRBD1. CDR3 size: 17 residues. Germline CDR1 is LGHNA and CDR2 is YNFKEQ. V shed 1 base, J shed 5 bases, and the junction held 13 bases outside the gene matches. This CDR3 reads CASSQVVPGQRETEAFF. The DNA of the CDR3 is TGTGCCAGCAGCCAAGTTGTTCCGGGACAGAGGGAAACTGAAGCTTTCTTT.

The chain links TRBV5-1 to TRBJ2-7; the D is unclear. The CDR3 loop spans 14 amino acids. Trimming removed 0 bases from V and 2 bases from J, with 9 bases in between. Germline V lookup: CDR1 SGHRS, CDR2 YFSETQ. The CDR3 region is CASSLDTVTYEQYF. CDR3 coding DNA: TGCGCCAGCAGCTTGGATACGGTGACCTACGAGCAGTACTTC.

The V and J genes are TRBV30 and TRBJ1-5; D is undetermined. CDR3 size: 13 residues. Deletions cut 0 bases from V and 5 bases from J, with 8 bases between. CDR1 and CDR2 (germline): GTSNPN, SVGIG (reference sequence). Written as DNA, the CDR3 is TGTGCCTGGAGTGTAATGAGGGATCAGCCCCAGCATTTT. Translation: CAWSVMRDQPQHF.

This clone occurred once. This rearrangement joins TRBV4-2 to TRBJ2-7, with a tentative D call TRBD2 (6 bases). CDR1 and CDR2 from the germline V gene are LGHNA and YNFKEQ. CDR3 size: 15 residues. V lost 3 bases and J 4 bases, leaving 16 bases between the germline ends. CDR3 bases: TGTGCCAGCAGCCAGGGGGACTCCCTCGGATACGAGCAGTACTTC. It encodes CASSQGDSLGYEQYF.

The chain carries TRBV2 and TRBJ1-1; 8 nucleotides align to TRBD1. Unmatched junction bases numbered 11, after V lost 8 bases and J lost 3 bases. This CDR3 is built from 15 residues. Germline CDR1 SNHLY, CDR2 FYNNEI. The DNA for the CDR3 is TGTGCCAGCCTACCCCGGACCAGGGGGCACACTGAAGCTTTCTTT. It is translated as CASLPRTRGHTEAFF.

The V gene is TRBV4-3, the J gene TRBJ2-7; D is perhaps TRBD2 (6 bases). Trimming stripped 2 bases from V and 6 bases from J, with 14 bases between. The CDR3 is 14 amino acids. Germline assignment: CDR1 LGHNA and CDR2 YSLEER. CDR3 protein: CASSQTGLSFEQYF. The CDR3 DNA is TGCGCCAGCAGCCAAACCGGACTATCATTCGAGCAGTACTTC.

Only one count was recorded for this clone. The V call is TRBV4-2, the J call TRBJ2-7; maybe TRBD1 (5 bases). Trimming pared 1 base from V and 9 bases from J, leaving 13 bases between. CDR3 length: 13 amino acids. Germline V gene data show CDR1 as LGHNA and CDR2 as YNFKEQ. The CDR3 protein is CASSQGKQELQYF. CDR3 nucleotide sequence: TGTGCCAGCAGCCAAGGTAAACAGGAACTGCAGTACTTC.

The V call is TRBV2, the J call TRBJ1-1, with no clear D. From germline, CDR1 is SNHLY and CDR2 FYNNEI. The V gene lost 5 bases and the J gene lost 0 bases, with 7 bases spanning the gap. This CDR3 has 13 amino acids. The CDR3 nucleotides are TGTGCCAGCAGTCGAAAATTGAACACTGAAGCTTTCTTT. This sequence encodes CASSRKLNTEAFF. Variable domain in full (rest from reference TRBV2 and TRBJ1-1): EPEVTQTPSHQVTQMGQEVILRCVPISNHLYFYWYRQILGQKVEFLVSFYNNEISEKSEIFDDQFSVERPDGSNFTLKIRSTKLEDSAMYFCASSRKLNTEAFFGQGTRLTVV.

This clone came up once. Within the sample, other DNA sequences also encode this same CDR3. Here the CDR3 reads CSVVTVEAFF. Here the CDR3 DNA reads TGCAGCGTGGTGACAGTTGAAGCTTTCTTT. The rearrangement uses TRBV29-1 and TRBJ1-1; D is possibly TRBD1 (5 bases). The CDR3 length is 10 residues. Trimming left V 6 bases short and J 7 bases short, with 9 bases between. Germline CDR1 SQVTM, CDR2 ANQGSEA.